A single TCR beta chain is shown here with its context. Antigen: not known. This entry is derived from a study of T cell responses to AZD1222 COVID-19 vaccine. General observations from the study: Donors were mostly white British, more females; clonal diversity possibly underestimated. Only five or six AZD1222 recipients were seropositive at baseline.

Measured with immunoSEQ multiplex PCR; TCRdb has only the in-frame clones, and not every one. This sample yields tens of thousands of clones, of which approximately 85% are seen a single time; about 15% belongs to the top ten. V lost 2 bases and J 2 bases, leaving 9 bases between the germline ends. The germline CDR1 and CDR2 sequences are LGHDT and YNNKEL (reference sequence). The CDR3 sequence is 14 residues long. This chain joins TRBV3-1 (or the pseudogene TRBV3-2) and TRBJ2-5, with unresolved D. The sequence came from an adult in good health. The sequencing here drew on peripheral blood, taken on day 0 of AZD1222 vaccination. The CDR3 is CASSQFWSQETQYF. The DNA for the CDR3 is TGTGCCAGCAGCCAATTTTGGAGTCAAGAGACCCAGTACTTC.